These 24 T cell receptor beta chains originate from one sample sequenced in a study of shared clonotypes between healthy human individuals. Clones were sequenced by immunoSEQ multiplex PCR, and TCRdb holds only the in-frame ones, with some missing. The data show millions of clones, with 93% seen just once and 0.39% held by the top ten. The sequenced material came from naive CD4+ T cells from PBMCs. Subset: CD45RA+ positively selected. The receptors come from a man aged 18-30 years in good health. Some clones in this sample may be carry-over from other donors' samples.

The chain employs TRBV5-1 and TRBJ2-7, with 7 bases matching TRBD1. CDR3 length equals 15 residues. Trimming took 5 bases from V and 1 from J; bases not matched to a gene: 9. Germline V gives CDR1 SGHRS, CDR2 YFSETQ. The CDR3 nucleotides read TGCGCCAGCAGGTTACAGGGGAGTGGGTCCTACGAGCAGTACTTC. This codes for CASRLQGSGSYEQYF.

The rearrangement links TRBV5-4 to TRBJ1-4; D may be TRBD1 (6 bases). The CDR3 loop spans 15 amino acids. Germline lookup yields CDR1 SGHNT and CDR2 YYREEE (reference sequence). The V and J ends lost 0 bases and 6 bases respectively, with 12 bases between them. CDR3 loop: CASSLESGVDEKLFF. CDR3 DNA sequence: TGTGCCAGCAGCTTGGAATCAGGGGTGGATGAAAAACTGTTTTTT.

The V and J genes are TRBV6-1 and TRBJ1-4; D perhaps matches TRBD1 (5 bases). The CDR3 runs 12 residues. Germline V CDR1 and CDR2: MNHNS, SASEGT. The V end was cut by 6 bases, the J end by 12 bases, with 14 bases between. The chain's CDR3 is CASRGWGLELFF. CDR3 DNA: TGTGCCAGCAGGGGGTGGGGGTTGGAACTGTTTTTT.

The chain joins TRBV6-6 to TRBJ2-7, with D possibly TRBD1 on 6 matching bases. CDR1 and CDR2 from the germline V gene are MNHNY and SVGAGI (reference sequence). The length of the CDR3 is 12 residues. V was pared by 4 bases and J by 6 bases, with 10 bases between. The CDR3 DNA follows: TGTGCCAGCAGTTGGACAGTTAGCGAGCAGTACTTC. Translated, it gives CASSWTVSEQYF.

This chain uses TRBV11-3 with TRBJ2-1; 9 bases are a match to TRBD2. Trimming removed 2 bases from V and 4 bases from J; junction bases left unmatched: 6. Germline CDR1 is SGHNT and CDR2 is YENEEA. CDR3 length: 16 amino acids. Here the CDR3 reads CASSLSRLADYNEQFF. The CDR3 DNA reads TGTGCCAGCAGCTTAAGCCGACTAGCGGATTACAATGAGCAGTTCTTC.

This clone appeared once. The chain is built from TRBV11-2 and TRBJ2-1; D is undetermined. Germline values: CDR1 SGHAT, CDR2 FQNNGV. The CDR3 has 17 amino acids. Deletions cut 0 bases from V and 5 bases from J, with 17 bases between. CDR3 in amino acids: CASSLDSQTLGNNEQFF. The DNA for the CDR3 is TGTGCCAGCAGCTTAGATTCCCAAACCCTGGGGAACAATGAGCAGTTCTTC.

V and J are TRBV19 and TRBJ2-3, with TRBD2 identical over 8 bases. CDR1 and CDR2 from the germline V gene are LNHDA and SQIVND (reference sequence). The CDR3 contains 15 residues. The ends lost 7 bases at V and 4 bases at J; junction bases unmatched: 10. This CDR3 is CASTSGAAGADTQYF. In nucleotides, the CDR3 is TGTGCCAGTACCTCGGGGGCAGCGGGAGCAGATACGCAGTATTTT.

The chain joins TRBV2 to TRBJ1-1, with D hard to call. This CDR3 contains 11 residues. Trimming stripped 5 bases from V and 5 bases from J, with 6 bases between. CDR1 and CDR2 (germline): SNHLY, FYNNEI. CDR3 in amino acids: CASSYGTEAFF. In nucleotides, the CDR3 is TGTGCCAGCAGTTACGGGACTGAAGCTTTCTTT.

The genes are TRBV11-2 and TRBJ2-3, with D perhaps TRBD1 (6 bases). This CDR3 has 15 residues. Germline CDR1 SGHAT, CDR2 FQNNGV. Trimming left V 5 bases short and J 3 bases short, with 15 bases between. The CDR3 DNA reads as TGTGCCAGCAGCAGAGGACAGCCCAATACAGATACGCAGTATTTT. It specifies CASSRGQPNTDTQYF.

The chain recombines TRBV5-8 with TRBJ1-5; D remains unclear. Trimming pared 4 bases from V and 0 bases from J, leaving 11 bases between. CDR1 is SGHTS and CDR2 is YDEGEE in the germline V gene. This CDR3 is 15 amino acids long. For the CDR3, the DNA is TGTGCCAGCAGCGAGAGGTTATATAGCAATCAGCCCCAGCATTTT. Its protein product is CASSERLYSNQPQHF.

The gene calls are TRBV29-1 and TRBJ1-1; D possibly corresponds to TRBD1 (5 bases). Per germline, CDR1 SQVTM and CDR2 ANQGSEA. This CDR3 has 13 amino acids. The V end was cut by 2 bases, the J end by 3 bases, with 10 bases between. The CDR3 is CSVETGEDTEAFF. DNA of the CDR3: TGCAGCGTTGAAACGGGGGAGGACACTGAAGCTTTCTTT.

The chain is built from TRBV19 and TRBJ2-5; D assignment may be TRBD1 or TRBD2 (5 bases each). The CDR3 extends over 16 amino acids. The V and J ends lost 10 bases and 0 bases respectively, with 21 bases between them. In germline, CDR1 is LNHDA, CDR2 SQIVND (reference sequence). This CDR3 reads CATKRGTGMYQETQYF. The CDR3 coding sequence is TGTGCCACCAAACGGGGCACAGGAATGTACCAAGAGACCCAGTACTTC.

The V call is TRBV6-5, the J call TRBJ1-4; a possible D gene is TRBD1 (5 bases). Germline CDR1 is MNHEY and CDR2 is SVGAGI. The CDR3 loop spans 14 amino acids. V shed 0 bases and J shed 12 bases, with 14 bases lying between them. DNA for the CDR3: TGTGCCAGCAGTTACTCGATTGGAGGACACGAACTGTTTTTT. It yields the protein CASSYSIGGHELFF.

The rearrangement links TRBV4-3 to TRBJ2-6; TRBD1 is a possible D gene (5 bases). Germline assignment: CDR1 LGHNA and CDR2 YSLEER. With 1 base removed from V and 0 bases from J, the gap between germline ends came to 10 bases. This CDR3 has 17 amino acids. In DNA form, the CDR3 reads TGCGCCAGCAGCCAAGTTACGACAGACTCTGGGGCCAACGTCCTGACTTTC. This gives the protein CASSQVTTDSGANVLTF.

On this clone itself: Other DNA sequences within the sample encode an identical CDR3. The CDR3 DNA reads TGTGCCAGCAGGACAGATACGCAGTATTTT. This gives the protein CASRTDTQYF. This chain joins TRBV27 and TRBJ2-3, with D uncertain. The CDR3 is 10 residues long. The V and J ends lost 6 bases and 3 bases respectively, with 1 base between them. Looked up from germline, CDR1 is MNHEY and CDR2 is SMNVEV (reference sequence).

This chain uses TRBV7-8 with TRBJ2-7; 7 nucleotides align to TRBD2. CDR3 size: 15 residues. Germline lookup yields CDR1 SGHVS and CDR2 FQNEAQ. V dropped 1 base and J dropped 2; count of bases not matched to a gene: 5. In DNA, the CDR3 is TGTGCCAGCAGCTTAGGTGTGGGGGGGGCCTACGAGCAGTACTTC. It encodes CASSLGVGGAYEQYF. The whole variable domain, filled in from reference TRBV7-8 and TRBJ2-7, reads GAGVSQSPRYKVAKRGQDVALRCDPISGHVSLFWYQQALGQGPEFLTYFQNEAQLDKSGLPSDRFFAERPEGSVSTLKIQRTQQEDSAVYLCASSLGVGGAYEQYFGPGTRLTVT.

This chain uses TRBV28 with TRBJ2-2, with 7 bases fitting TRBD1. The germline CDR1 and CDR2 sequences are MDHEN and SYDVKM. The length of the CDR3 is 16 residues. V shed 0 bases, J shed 2 bases, and the junction held 3 bases outside the gene matches. The CDR3 DNA sequence: TGTGCCAGCAGTTTATGGGGGACAGTAAACACCGGGGAGCTGTTTTTT. Its protein product is CASSLWGTVNTGELFF.

This clone was counted once. The genes are TRBV7-8 and TRBJ2-1; 9 positions agree with TRBD1. V lost 3 bases to trimming and J lost 3 bases; unmatched junction nucleotides: 21. The germline V gene encodes CDR1 SGHVS and CDR2 FQNEAQ. The CDR3 spans 21 residues. CDR3 region: CASSLDQPRNRGRRSYNEQFF. CDR3 coding DNA: TGTGCCAGCAGCTTGGACCAACCCAGAAACAGGGGGCGGAGGAGCTACAATGAGCAGTTCTTC.

As concerns this clone: Other DNA sequences of this sample code for an identical CDR3. J is TRBJ2-1 and V is TRBV6-5, with 11 bases lining up with TRBD2. J was trimmed by 4 bases and V by 5 bases; bases with no gene match: 4. This CDR3 is built from 15 residues. Germline CDR1 is MNHEY and CDR2 is SVGAGI. The CDR3 loop is CASSPGTSGYNEQFF. The CDR3, as DNA: TGTGCCAGCAGTCCCGGGACTAGCGGATACAATGAGCAGTTCTTC.

This clone appeared a few times. This rearrangement joins TRBV18 to TRBJ2-7; D tentatively fits TRBD1 or TRBD2 (5 bases each). Germline lookup yields CDR1 KGHSH and CDR2 LQKENI. This CDR3 has 15 residues. V dropped 3 bases and J dropped 5 bases, with 17 bases sitting between them. CDR3 amino acids: CASSPSWGGGDEQYF. In DNA form, the CDR3 reads TGTGCCAGCTCACCCTCTTGGGGTGGGGGAGACGAGCAGTACTTC.

The rearrangement uses TRBV10-3 and TRBJ2-2, with 7 positions matching TRBD1. The trim removed 3 bases at V and 4 bases at J, leaving 11 bases unmatched. Germline CDR1 and CDR2: ENHRY and SYGVKD. CDR3 length: 17 residues. CDR3 residues: CAISDSRQGRSTGELFF. CDR3 nucleotide sequence: TGTGCCATCAGTGACTCAAGACAGGGTCGATCCACCGGGGAGCTGTTTTTT.

This clone was seen a single time. The rearrangement uses TRBV4-3 and TRBJ2-2; a weak D match, TRBD2 (5 bases). V was pared by 4 bases and J by 5 bases, with 17 bases between. The CDR3 consists of 16 residues. CDR1 and CDR2 (germline): LGHNA, YSLEER. The CDR3 protein is CASSLLGSGETGELFF. The CDR3 DNA follows: TGCGCCAGCAGCCTCCTTGGGTCCGGGGAGACCGGGGAGCTGTTTTTT.

The rearrangement links TRBV7-8 to TRBJ1-4; no clear D. V lost 5 bases to trimming and J lost 7 bases, with 14 bases between them. The CDR3 totals 14 residues. Germline lookup yields CDR1 SGHVS and CDR2 FQNEAQ. The CDR3 DNA is TGTGCCAGCAGCAGGACGGGCCGTGTTGAAAAACTGTTTTTT. Its protein product is CASSRTGRVEKLFF.

The chain combines TRBV11-2 with TRBJ2-1; D is undetermined. V lost 2 bases and J 0 bases, leaving 8 bases between the germline ends. This CDR3 has 15 amino acids. The V gene's germline CDR1 is SGHAT and CDR2 FQNNGV. The CDR3 here is CASSLRASSYNEQFF. As DNA, the CDR3 is TGTGCCAGCAGCTTAAGGGCAAGCTCCTACAATGAGCAGTTCTTC.